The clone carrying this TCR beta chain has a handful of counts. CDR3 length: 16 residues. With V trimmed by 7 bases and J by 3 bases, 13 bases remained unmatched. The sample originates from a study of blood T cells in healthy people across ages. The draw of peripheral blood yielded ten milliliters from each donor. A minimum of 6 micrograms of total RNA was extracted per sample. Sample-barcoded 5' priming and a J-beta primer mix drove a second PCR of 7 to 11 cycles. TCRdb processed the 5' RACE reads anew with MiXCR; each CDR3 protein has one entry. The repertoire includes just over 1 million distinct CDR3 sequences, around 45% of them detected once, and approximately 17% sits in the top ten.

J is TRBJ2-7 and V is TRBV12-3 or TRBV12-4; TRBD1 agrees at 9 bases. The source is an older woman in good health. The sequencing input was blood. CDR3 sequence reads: CASKSSLTGGVYEQYF. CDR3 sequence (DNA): TGTGCCAGCAAATCATCCCTTACAGGGGGCGTCTACGAGCAGTACTTC.